The source of this T cell receptor (beta chain) is a study of T cells in Graves' hyperthyroidism and ophthalmopathy. General study points: Stable hyperthyroidism was separated from ophthalmopathy by a model based on 13 V-J features.

This CDR3 has 15 amino acids. CDR1 is SGHVS and CDR2 is FQNEAQ in the germline V gene. V dropped 1 base and J dropped 5 bases, with 14 bases sitting between them. No ophthalmopathy progression within 18 months constituted stable Graves' hyperthyroidism. Every diagnosis used clinical symptoms, serum thyroxine and TRAb, thyroid ultrasound and orbital computed tomography. The source of the PBMCs was less than 12 ml of fresh peripheral blood. This clonotype was seen many times. The antigen remains undetermined. The source material, RNA transcripts, was used to amplify TCR beta CDR3 regions. TCR CDR3 regions were first amplified by RT-PCR with HTBI primers. TCRdb recomputed calls from the multiplex PCR reads with MiXCR, one row per CDR3 protein. The sample yields 300,000 to 350,000 distinct CDR3 sequences, around 23% seen once.

This chain links TRBV7-8 with TRBJ1-2; possibly TRBD1 for D (5 bases). This TCR derives from a woman between 50 and 59 years old with Graves' hyperthyroidism. Material for sequencing was blood. The CDR3 is CASSLEWGAVYGYTF. DNA for the CDR3: TGTGCCAGCAGCTTAGAGTGGGGCGCCGTATATGGCTACACCTTC.